Listed below are T cell receptor beta chains from one sample, sequenced in a study of blood T cell repertoires in COVID-19. Profiled with immunoSEQ multiplex PCR; TCRdb holds only in-frame clones, not every one. The table lists 55,000 to 90,000 clones, roughly four fifths of them singletons, with about 4.3% in the top ten. Sequenced input: peripheral blood. These TCRs come from a woman aged 55-69 years with acute or convalescent COVID-19. Each CDR3 is given with its conserved first and last residue. D genes are given only for firm matches. Size tells how often a clone was seen (once, few, many) or the class of an expanded clone, and some rows leave it out.

j_gene | d_gene | abundance | v_gene | CDR3aa | CDR3nt
TRBJ2-7 | . | few | TRBV1 | CTSSSPQRGDQLF | TGCACCAGCAGCTCCCCCCAGCGGGGGGACCAACTATTC
TRBJ2-3 | . | once | TRBV5-4 | CASSQFTDTQYF | TGTGCCAGCAGCCAGTTCACAGATACGCAGTATTTT
TRBJ1-3 | . | . | TRBV25-1 | CASSDPTGVGNTIYF | TGTGCCAGCAGTGATCCTACGGGGGTGGGAAACACCATATATTTT
TRBJ1-4 | . | . | TRBV7-8 | CASSRLTGLGEKLFF | TGTGCCAGCAGCCGACTTACAGGGTTAGGTGAAAAACTGTTTTTT
TRBJ2-2 | . | . | TRBV7-9 | CASRVSGGSGELFF | TGTGCCAGCAGAGTGAGCGGAGGGTCCGGGGAGCTGTTTTTT
TRBJ1-5 | . | . | TRBV3-1/TRBV3-2 | CASSPAANNQPQHF | TGTGCCAGCTCCCCCGCAGCGAATAATCAGCCCCAGCATTTT
TRBJ1-1 | . | . | TRBV5-1 | CASRLGANTEAFF | TGCGCCAGCAGGCTGGGGGCGAACACTGAAGCTTTCTTT
TRBJ1-2 | TRBD1 | . | TRBV9 | CASSVDQGGGYTF | TGTGCCAGCAGCGTAGACCAGGGGGGTGGCTACACCTTC
TRBJ2-6 | TRBD2 | few | TRBV5-5 | CASSSMGGSSGANVLTF | TGTGCCAGCAGCTCAATGGGGGGGAGCTCTGGGGCCAACGTCCTGACTTTC
TRBJ1-5 | TRBD1 | . | TRBV5-1 | CASSLAGTESNQPQHF | TGCGCCAGCAGCTTGGCCGGGACAGAGAGCAATCAGCCCCAGCATTTT
TRBJ1-1 | . | . | TRBV7-2 | CASSLAQGLGTEAFF | TGTGCCAGCAGCTTAGCGCAGGGGCTGGGCACTGAAGCTTTCTTT
TRBJ1-2 | . | . | TRBV5-1 | CASSLADNYGYTF | TGCGCCAGCAGCTTGGCAGATAACTATGGCTACACCTTC
TRBJ2-3 | . | . | TRBV7-8 | CASSLGMLGGISTDTQYF | TGTGCCAGCAGCTTAGGTATGCTCGGAGGGATTAGCACAGATACGCAGTATTTT
TRBJ2-3 | . | . | TRBV5-1 | CASYPREATDTQYF | TGCGCCAGCTACCCCCGGGAAGCCACAGATACGCAGTATTTT
TRBJ1-2 | TRBD1 | . | TRBV11-2 | CASSLRTSGTGSLGYGYTF | TGTGCCAGCAGCTTACGGACCTCCGGGACAGGGTCCCTTGGCTATGGCTACACCTTC
TRBJ2-7 | . | . | TRBV6-5 | CASEPPQGTRYEQYF | TGTGCCAGCGAACCACCCCAGGGGACAAGGTACGAGCAGTACTTC
TRBJ2-3 | . | once | TRBV5-1 | CASSFQGDTDTQYF | TGCGCCAGCAGCTTTCAGGGTGATACAGATACGCAGTATTTT
TRBJ2-2 | . | . | TRBV7-6 | CASSLVPGVYTGELFF | TGTGCCAGCAGCTTAGTACCAGGGGTATACACCGGGGAGCTGTTTTTT
TRBJ2-3 | TRBD2 | once | TRBV11-2 | CASSIGTSGGLWQYF | TGTGCCAGCAGCATCGGGACTAGCGGGGGACTATGGCAGTATTTT
TRBJ1-5 | TRBD1 | . | TRBV4-1 | CASSQDFGTGFSNQPQHF | TGCGCCAGCAGCCAAGACTTTGGGACAGGATTTAGCAATCAGCCCCAGCATTTT
TRBJ2-2 | . | . | TRBV12-3/TRBV12-4 | CASSSLSGELFF | TGTGCCAGCAGTTCCCTCTCCGGGGAGCTGTTTTTT
TRBJ1-1 | TRBD1 | . | TRBV7-3 | CASSAQTGGHAFF | TGTGCCAGCAGCGCCCAGACAGGGGGTCATGCTTTCTTT